The sequence of this T cell receptor (beta chain) was determined in a study of T cells in Graves' hyperthyroidism and ophthalmopathy. The investigators amplified TCR beta CDR3 regions from RNA transcripts. Using the HTBI primer set, a first-round RT-PCR was run on the TCR CDR3. TCRdb passed the multiplex PCR reads through MiXCR, listing each CDR3 protein once. The repertoire holds around 350,000 distinct CDR3 sequences, roughly 19% seen once, with roughly 3.5% in the top ten. This clonotype was seen many times. The origin of this receptor is a woman between 18 and 29 years old with Graves' hyperthyroidism. The sequenced material came from blood.

The CDR3 region has the DNA TGTGCCAGCAGCTGGGGCGTGAACACTGAAGCTTTCTTT. It is translated as CASSWGVNTEAFF. This chain connects TRBV12-3 or TRBV12-4 to TRBJ1-1; D may be TRBD1 (5 bases). The CDR3 is made up of 13 amino acids. Trimming pared 6 bases from V and 0 bases from J, leaving 8 bases between.